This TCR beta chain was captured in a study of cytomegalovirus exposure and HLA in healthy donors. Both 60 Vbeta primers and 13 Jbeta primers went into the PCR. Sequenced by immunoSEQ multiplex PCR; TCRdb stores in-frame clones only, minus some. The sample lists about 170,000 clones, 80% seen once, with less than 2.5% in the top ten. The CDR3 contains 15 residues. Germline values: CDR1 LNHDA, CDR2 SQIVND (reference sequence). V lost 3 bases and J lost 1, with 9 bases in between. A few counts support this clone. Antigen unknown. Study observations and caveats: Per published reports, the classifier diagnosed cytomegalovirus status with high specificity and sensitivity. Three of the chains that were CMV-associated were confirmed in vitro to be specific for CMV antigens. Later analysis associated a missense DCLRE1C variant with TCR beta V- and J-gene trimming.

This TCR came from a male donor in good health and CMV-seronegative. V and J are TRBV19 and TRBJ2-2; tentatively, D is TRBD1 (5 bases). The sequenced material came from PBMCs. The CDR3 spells CASSIRQGNTGELFF. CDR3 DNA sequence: TGTGCCAGTAGTATCCGGCAGGGGAACACCGGGGAGCTGTTTTTT.